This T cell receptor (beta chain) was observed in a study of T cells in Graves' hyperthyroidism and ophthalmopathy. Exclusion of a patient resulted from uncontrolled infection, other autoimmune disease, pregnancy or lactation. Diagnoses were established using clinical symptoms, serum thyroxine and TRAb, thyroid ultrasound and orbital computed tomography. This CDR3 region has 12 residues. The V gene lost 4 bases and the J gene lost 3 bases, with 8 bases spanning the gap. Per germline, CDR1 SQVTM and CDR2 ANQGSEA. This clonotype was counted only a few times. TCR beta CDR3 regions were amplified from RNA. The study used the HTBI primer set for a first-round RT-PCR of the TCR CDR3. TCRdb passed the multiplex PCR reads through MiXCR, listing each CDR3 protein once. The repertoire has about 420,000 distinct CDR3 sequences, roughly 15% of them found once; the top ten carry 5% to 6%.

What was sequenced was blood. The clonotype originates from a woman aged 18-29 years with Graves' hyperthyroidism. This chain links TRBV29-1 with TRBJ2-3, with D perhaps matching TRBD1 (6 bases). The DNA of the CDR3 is TGCAGCGTTGTGCAGGGGACAGATACGCAGTATTTT. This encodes CSVVQGTDTQYF.